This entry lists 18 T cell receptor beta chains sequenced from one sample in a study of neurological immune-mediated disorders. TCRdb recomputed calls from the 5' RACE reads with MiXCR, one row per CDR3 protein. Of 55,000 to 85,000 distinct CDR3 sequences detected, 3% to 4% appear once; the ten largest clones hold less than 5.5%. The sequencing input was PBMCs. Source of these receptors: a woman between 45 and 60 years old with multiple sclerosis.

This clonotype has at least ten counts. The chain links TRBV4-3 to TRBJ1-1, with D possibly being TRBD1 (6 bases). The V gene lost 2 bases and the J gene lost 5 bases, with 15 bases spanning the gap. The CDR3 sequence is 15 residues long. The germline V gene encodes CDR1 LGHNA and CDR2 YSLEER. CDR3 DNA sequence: TGCGCCAGCAGCCAAATTCAGAAGAGGGGGACTGAAGCTTTCTTT. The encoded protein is CASSQIQKRGTEAFF.

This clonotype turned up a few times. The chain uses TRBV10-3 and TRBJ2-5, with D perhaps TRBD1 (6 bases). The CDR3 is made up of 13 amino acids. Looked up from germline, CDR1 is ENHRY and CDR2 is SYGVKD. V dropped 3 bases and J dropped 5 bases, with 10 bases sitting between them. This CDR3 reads CAISEGTPETQYF. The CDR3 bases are TGTGCCATCAGTGAAGGGACACCCGAGACCCAGTACTTC.

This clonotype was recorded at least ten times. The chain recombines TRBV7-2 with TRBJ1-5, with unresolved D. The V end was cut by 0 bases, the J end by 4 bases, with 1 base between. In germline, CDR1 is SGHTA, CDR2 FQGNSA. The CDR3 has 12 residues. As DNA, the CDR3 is TGTGCCAGCAGCTTAGCAAATCAGCCCCAGCATTTT. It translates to CASSLANQPQHF.

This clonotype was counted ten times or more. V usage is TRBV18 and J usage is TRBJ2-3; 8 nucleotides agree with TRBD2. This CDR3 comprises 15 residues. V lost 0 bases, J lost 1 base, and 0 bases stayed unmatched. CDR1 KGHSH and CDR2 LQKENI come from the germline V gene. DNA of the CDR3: TGTGCCAGCTCACCACCACTAGCGGGCACAGATACGCAGTATTTT. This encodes CASSPPLAGTDTQYF.

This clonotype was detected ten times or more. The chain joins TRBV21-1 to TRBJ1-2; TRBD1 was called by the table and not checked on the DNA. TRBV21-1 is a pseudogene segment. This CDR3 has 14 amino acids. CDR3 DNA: TGTGCCAGCACCCCCTCCGGGGTTAACTATGGCTACACCTTC. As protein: CASTPSGVNYGYTF.

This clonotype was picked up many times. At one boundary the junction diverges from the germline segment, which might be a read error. The CDR3 protein is CASGETQYF. CDR3 DNA: TGTGCCAGCGGTGAGACCCAGTACTTC. The chain links TRBV2 to TRBJ2-5; D not certain. The CDR3 consists of 9 residues. The germline gives CDR1 SNHLY, CDR2 FYNNEI. Full variable domain (remainder filled in from reference TRBV2 and TRBJ2-5): EPEVTQTPSHQVTQMGQEVILRCVPISNHLYFYWYRQILGQKVEFLVSFYNNEISEKSEIFDDQFSVERPDGSNFTLKIRSTKLEDSAMYFCASGETQYFGPGTRLLVL.

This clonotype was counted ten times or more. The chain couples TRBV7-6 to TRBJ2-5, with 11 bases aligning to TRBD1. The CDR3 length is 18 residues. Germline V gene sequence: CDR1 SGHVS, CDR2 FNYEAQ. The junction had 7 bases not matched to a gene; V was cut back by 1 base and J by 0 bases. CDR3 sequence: CASSLGGTGGEYQETQYF. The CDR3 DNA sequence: TGTGCCAGCAGCTTAGGAGGGACAGGGGGGGAGTACCAAGAGACCCAGTACTTC.

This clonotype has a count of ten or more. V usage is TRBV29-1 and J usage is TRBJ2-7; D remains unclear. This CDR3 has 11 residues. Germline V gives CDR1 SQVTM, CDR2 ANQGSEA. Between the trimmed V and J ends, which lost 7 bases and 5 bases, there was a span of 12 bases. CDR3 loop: CSATLSHEQYF. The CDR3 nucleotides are TGCAGCGCCACTCTGAGCCACGAGCAGTACTTC.

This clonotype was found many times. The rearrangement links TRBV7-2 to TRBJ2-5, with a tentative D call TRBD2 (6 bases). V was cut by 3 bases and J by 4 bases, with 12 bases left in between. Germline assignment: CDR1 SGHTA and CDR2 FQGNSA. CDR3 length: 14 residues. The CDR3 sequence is CASSFVGGGETQYF. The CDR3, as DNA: TGTGCCAGCAGCTTCGTGGGGGGAGGAGAGACCCAGTACTTC.

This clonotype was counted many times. CDR3 region: CASLLQGGSSEAFF. CDR3 bases: TGCGCCAGCCTCTTACAGGGGGGAAGCTCTGAAGCTTTCTTT. This rearrangement joins TRBV5-1 to TRBJ1-1; 8 bases are a match to TRBD1. V lost 7 bases, J lost 6 bases, and 11 bases stayed unmatched. CDR1 is SGHRS, CDR2 YFSETQ, per germline. This CDR3 spans 14 amino acids. The full variable domain, rest sourced from reference TRBV5-1 and TRBJ1-1, is KAGVTQTPRYLIKTRGQQVTLSCSPISGHRSVSWYQQTPGQGLQFLFEYFSETQRNKGNFPGRFSGRQFSNSRSEMNVSTLELGDSALYLCASLLQGGSSEAFFGQGTRLTVV.

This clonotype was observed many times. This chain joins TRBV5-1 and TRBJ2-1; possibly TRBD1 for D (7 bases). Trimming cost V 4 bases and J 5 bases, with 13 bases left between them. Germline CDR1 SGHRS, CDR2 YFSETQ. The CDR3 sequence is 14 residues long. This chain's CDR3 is CASSRGTANNEQFF. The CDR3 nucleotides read TGCGCCAGCAGCCGCGGGACAGCTAACAATGAGCAGTTCTTC.

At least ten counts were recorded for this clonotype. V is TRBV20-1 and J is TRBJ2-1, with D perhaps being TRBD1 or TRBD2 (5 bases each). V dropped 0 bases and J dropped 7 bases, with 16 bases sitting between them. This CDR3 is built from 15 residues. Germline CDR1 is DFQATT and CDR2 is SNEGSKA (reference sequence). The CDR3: CSARDWGPGGNEQFF. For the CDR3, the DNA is TGCAGTGCTAGAGATTGGGGACCAGGCGGGAATGAGCAGTTCTTC.

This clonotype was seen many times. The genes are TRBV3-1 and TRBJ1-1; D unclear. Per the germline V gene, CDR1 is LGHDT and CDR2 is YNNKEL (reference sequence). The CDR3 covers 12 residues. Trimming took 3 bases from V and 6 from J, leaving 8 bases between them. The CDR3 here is CASSHSTAEAFF. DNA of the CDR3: TGTGCCAGCAGCCACTCCACAGCTGAAGCTTTCTTT.

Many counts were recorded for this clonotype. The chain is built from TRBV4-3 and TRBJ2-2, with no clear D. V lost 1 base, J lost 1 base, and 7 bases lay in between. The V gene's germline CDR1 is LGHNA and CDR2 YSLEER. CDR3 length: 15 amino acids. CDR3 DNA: TGCGCCAGCAGCCAAGCCATTTTGAACACCGGGGAGCTGTTTTTT. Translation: CASSQAILNTGELFF.

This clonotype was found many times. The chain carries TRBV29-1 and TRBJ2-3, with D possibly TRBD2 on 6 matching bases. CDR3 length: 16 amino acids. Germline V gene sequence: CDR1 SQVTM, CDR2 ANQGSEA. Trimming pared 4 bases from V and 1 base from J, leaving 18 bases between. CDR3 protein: CSVGGWAASGTDTQYF. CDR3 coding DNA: TGCAGCGTTGGAGGATGGGCGGCTAGCGGCACAGATACGCAGTATTTT.

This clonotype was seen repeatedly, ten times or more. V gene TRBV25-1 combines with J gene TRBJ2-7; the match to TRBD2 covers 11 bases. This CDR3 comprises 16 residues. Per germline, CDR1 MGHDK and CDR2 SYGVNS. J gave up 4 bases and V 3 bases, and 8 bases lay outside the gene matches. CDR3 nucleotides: TGTGCCAGCAGTGAGGGCCCTAGCGGGAGGAGGTACGAGCAGTACTTC. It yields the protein CASSEGPSGRRYEQYF.

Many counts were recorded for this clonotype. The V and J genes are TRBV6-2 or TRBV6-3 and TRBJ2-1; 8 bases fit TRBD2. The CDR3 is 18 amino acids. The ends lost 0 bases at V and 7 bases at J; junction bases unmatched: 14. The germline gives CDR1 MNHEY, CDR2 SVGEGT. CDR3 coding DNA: TGTGCCAGCAGTTACTCGAGAGCGGGGGACCTCCGGAGGAATGAGCAGTTCTTC. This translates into CASSYSRAGDLRRNEQFF.

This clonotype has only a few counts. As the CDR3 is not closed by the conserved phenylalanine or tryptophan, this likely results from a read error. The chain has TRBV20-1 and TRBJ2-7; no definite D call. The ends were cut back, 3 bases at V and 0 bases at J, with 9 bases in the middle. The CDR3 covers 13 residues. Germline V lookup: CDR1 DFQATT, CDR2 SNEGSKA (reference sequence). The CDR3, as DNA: TGCAGTGCTAGCGGGCCAAGCTCCTACGAGCAGTACAAC. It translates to CSASGPSSYEQYN.